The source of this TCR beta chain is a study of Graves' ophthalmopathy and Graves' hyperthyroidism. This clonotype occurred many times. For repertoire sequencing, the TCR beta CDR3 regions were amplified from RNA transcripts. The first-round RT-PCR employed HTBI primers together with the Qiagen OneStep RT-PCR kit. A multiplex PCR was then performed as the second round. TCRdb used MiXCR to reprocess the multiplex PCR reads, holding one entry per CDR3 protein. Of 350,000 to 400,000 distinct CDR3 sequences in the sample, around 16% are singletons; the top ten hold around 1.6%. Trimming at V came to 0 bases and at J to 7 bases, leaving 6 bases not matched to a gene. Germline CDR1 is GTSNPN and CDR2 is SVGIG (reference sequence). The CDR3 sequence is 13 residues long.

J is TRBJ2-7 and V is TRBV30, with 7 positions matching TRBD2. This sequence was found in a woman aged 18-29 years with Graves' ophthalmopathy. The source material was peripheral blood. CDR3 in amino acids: CAWSVLGGYEQYF. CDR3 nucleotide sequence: TGTGCCTGGAGTGTACTCGGGGGGTATGAGCAGTACTTC.